This is a list of T cell receptor beta chains from one sample in a study of blood T cell repertoires in COVID-19. Only in-frame clones appear in the TCRdb table, and some are missing; sequencing was by immunoSEQ multiplex PCR. The profile covers about 77,000 clones, with 80% appearing a single time and under 5.5% taken by the ten largest. Sequenced material: peripheral blood. All receptors derive from a woman between 65 and 79 years old with acute or convalescent COVID-19. CDR3s include the opening cysteine and the closing phenylalanine or tryptophan. D genes are given only for firm matches. Rows give clone size only sometimes, using once, few, many, or a class for an expanded clone.

few TRBJ1-1 - TRBV4-2 CASSQETSMNTEAFF TGTGCCAGCAGCCAAGAGACATCGATGAACACTGAAGCTTTCTTT
- TRBJ1-1 TRBD1 TRBV6-1 CASSESGQGSEAFF TGTGCCAGCAGTGAATCGGGACAGGGCTCTGAAGCTTTCTTT
- TRBJ2-1 TRBD1 TRBV2 CASGTGGGNEQFF TGTGCCAGCGGAACAGGGGGCGGGAATGAGCAGTTCTTC
- TRBJ2-5 TRBD2 TRBV11-3 CASDLGLAGGEETQYF TGTGCCAGCGATCTTGGACTAGCGGGGGGGGAGGAGACCCAGTACTTC
- TRBJ2-5 TRBD2 TRBV5-4 CASSVSGLGETQYF TGTGCCAGCAGCGTGTCGGGACTAGGGGAGACCCAGTACTTC
- TRBJ2-3 TRBD2 TRBV7-2 CASIPSGASTDTQYF TGTGCCAGCATCCCTAGCGGGGCCAGCACAGATACGCAGTATTTT
- TRBJ2-1 - TRBV9 CASSVGRSAWNEQFF TGTGCCAGCAGCGTAGGGCGGTCGGCGTGGAATGAGCAGTTCTTC
- TRBJ2-7 TRBD1 TRBV18 CASSPRGLLYEQYF TGTGCCAGCTCCCCTAGGGGGCTCCTCTACGAGCAGTACTTC
- TRBJ1-2 - TRBV5-8 CASSLVSGTLNYGYTF TGTGCCAGCAGCTTGGTATCCGGGACACTTAACTATGGCTACACCTTC
- TRBJ1-5 TRBD1 TRBV5-1 CASSFDRGGQPQHF TGCGCCAGCAGCTTCGACAGGGGAGGTCAGCCCCAGCATTTT
few TRBJ1-1 - TRBV6-2/TRBV6-3 CASSYSFVEVNTEAFF TGTGCCAGCAGTTACTCTTTCGTAGAAGTGAACACTGAAGCTTTCTTT
- TRBJ1-2 TRBD1 TRBV7-3 CASSLDRGGFGYTF TGTGCCAGCAGCTTGGACAGGGGCGGGTTTGGCTACACCTTC